This T cell receptor (beta chain) appears in the sequencing data of a study of T cell changes during pregnancy in multiple sclerosis. Method: immunoSEQ multiplex PCR; TCRdb's copy keeps in-frame clones and lacks some. The table includes over 70,000 clones, approximately 94% detected once. Germline-derived CDR1 and CDR2 are SGDLS and YYNGEE. This CDR3 region has 19 residues. The V segment lost 0 bases and the J segment 6 bases; nucleotides outside the gene matches: 18. This TCR came from a female donor with multiple sclerosis, enrolled in a pregnancy study. This rearrangement joins TRBV9 to TRBJ2-4; TRBD1 agrees at 7 bases. The source was peripheral blood, collected in the third trimester of pregnancy. CDR3 residues: CASSVDPFYYDRVGNIQYF. The CDR3 region has the DNA TGTGCCAGCAGCGTAGACCCCTTTTATTACGACAGGGTGGGAAACATTCAGTACTTC.